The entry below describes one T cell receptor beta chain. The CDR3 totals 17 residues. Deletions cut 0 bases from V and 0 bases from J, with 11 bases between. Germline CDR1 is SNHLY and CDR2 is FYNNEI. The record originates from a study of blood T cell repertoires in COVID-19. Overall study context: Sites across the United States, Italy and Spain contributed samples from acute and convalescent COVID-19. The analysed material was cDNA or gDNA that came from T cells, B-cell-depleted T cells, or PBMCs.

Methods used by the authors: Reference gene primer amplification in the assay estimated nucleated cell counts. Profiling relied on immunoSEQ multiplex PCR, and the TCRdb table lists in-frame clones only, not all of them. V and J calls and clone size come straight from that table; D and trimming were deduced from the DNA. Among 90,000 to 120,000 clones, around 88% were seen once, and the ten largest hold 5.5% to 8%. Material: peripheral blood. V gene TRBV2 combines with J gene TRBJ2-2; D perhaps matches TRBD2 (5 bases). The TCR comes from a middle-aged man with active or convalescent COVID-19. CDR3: CASSEAGIRSNTGELFF. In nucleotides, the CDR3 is TGTGCCAGCAGTGAAGCCGGGATCCGATCGAACACCGGGGAGCTGTTTTTT.